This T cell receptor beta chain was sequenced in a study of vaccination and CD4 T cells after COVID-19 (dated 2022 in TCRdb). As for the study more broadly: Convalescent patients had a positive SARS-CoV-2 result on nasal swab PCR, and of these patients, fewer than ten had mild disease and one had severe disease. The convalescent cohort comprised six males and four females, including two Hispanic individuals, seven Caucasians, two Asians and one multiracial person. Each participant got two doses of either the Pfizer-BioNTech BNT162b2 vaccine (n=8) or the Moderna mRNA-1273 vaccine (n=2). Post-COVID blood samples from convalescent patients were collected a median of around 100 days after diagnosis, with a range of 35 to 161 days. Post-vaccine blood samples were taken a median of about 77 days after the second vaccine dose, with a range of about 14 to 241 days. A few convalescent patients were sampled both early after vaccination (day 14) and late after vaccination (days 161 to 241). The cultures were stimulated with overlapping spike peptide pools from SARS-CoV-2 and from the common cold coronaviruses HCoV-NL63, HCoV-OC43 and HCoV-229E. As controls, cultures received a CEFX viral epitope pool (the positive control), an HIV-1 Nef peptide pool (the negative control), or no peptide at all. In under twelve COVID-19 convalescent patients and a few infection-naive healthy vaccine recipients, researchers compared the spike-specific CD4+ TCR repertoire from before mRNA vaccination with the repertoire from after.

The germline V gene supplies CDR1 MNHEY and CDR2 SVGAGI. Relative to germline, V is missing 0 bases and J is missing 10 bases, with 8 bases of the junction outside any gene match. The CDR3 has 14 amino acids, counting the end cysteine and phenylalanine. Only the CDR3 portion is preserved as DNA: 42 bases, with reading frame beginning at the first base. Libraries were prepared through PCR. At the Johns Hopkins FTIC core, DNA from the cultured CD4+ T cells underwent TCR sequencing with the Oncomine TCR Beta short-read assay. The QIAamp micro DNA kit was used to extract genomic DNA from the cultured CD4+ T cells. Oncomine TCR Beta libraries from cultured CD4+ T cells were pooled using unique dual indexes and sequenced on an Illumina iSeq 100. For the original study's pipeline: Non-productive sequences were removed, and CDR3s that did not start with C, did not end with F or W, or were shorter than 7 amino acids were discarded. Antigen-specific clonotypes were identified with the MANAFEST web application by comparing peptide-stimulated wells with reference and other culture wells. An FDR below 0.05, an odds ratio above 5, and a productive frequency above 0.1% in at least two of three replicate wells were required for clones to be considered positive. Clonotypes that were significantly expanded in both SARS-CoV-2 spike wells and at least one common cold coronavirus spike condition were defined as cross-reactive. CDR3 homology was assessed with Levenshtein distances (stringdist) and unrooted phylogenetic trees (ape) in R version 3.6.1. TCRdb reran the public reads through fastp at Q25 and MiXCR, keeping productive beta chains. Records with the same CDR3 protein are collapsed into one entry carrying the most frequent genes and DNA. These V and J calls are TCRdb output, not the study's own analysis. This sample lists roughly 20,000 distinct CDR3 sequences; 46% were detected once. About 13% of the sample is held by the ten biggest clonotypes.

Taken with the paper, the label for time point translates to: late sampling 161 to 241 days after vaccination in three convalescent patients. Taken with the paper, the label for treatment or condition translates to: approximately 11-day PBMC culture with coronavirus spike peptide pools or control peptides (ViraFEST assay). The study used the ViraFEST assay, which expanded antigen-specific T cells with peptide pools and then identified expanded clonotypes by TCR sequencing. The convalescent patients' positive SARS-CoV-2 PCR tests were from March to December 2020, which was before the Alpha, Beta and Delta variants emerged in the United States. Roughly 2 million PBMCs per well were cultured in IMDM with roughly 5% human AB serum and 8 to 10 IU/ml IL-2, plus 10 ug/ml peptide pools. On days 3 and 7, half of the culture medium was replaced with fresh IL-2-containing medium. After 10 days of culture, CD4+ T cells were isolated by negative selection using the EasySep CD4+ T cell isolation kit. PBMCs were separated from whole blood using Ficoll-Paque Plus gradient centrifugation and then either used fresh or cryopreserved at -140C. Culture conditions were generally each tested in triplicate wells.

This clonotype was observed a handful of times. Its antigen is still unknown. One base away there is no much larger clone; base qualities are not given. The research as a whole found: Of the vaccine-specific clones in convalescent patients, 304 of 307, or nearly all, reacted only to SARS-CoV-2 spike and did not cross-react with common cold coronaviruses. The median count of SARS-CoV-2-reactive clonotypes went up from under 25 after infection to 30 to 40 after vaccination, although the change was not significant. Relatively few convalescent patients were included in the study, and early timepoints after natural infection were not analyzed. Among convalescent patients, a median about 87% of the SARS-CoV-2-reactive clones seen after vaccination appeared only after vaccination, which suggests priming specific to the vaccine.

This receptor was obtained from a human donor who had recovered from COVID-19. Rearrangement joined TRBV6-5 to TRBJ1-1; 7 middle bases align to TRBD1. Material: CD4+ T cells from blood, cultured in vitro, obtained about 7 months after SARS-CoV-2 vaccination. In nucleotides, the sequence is TGTGCCAGCAGTTACTCTGAAAGGGGGCAGGGAGCTTTCTTT. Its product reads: CASSYSERGQGAFF.